This T cell receptor (delta chain) was sequenced for a study of γδ T cells in repeated Plasmodium falciparum infection. The ends were cut back, 5 bases at V and 0 bases at J, with 20 bases in the middle. Germline assignment: CDR1 TSWWSYY and CDR2 QGS. The CDR3 is made up of 20 amino acids. This clone came up a few times. Its antigen is not identified. It differs at one base from a far larger clone, so likely a read error. Distinct nucleotide sequences in the sample also encode this CDR3. Gammadelta T cells were flow-sorted from PBMC into Vgamma9/Vdelta2+ and Vdelta2-negative populations for bulk analysis. General study findings and limits: Over time and infection, Vgamma9/Vdelta2+ repertoires remained highly stable and polyclonal. The Malian cohort came from a small rural village of predominantly one ethnic group.

TRG and TRD sequences were obtained from every sorted gammadelta sample. TCRdb processed the multiplex PCR reads again with the CATT caller. The sample lists 85,000 to 90,000 delta-chain clones; about 1.5% were seen once. The source is a pool of human donors (malaria-infected and uninfected, not separated). The chain combines TRDV1 with TRDJ3; weak D call: TRDD3 (6 bases). Matching the DNA to germline supplied the J gene, which TCRdb does not give. Material: gamma-delta T cells from blood. CDR3 nucleotides: TGTGCTCTTGGGAAGGGAGTACTAGGGGATTACTCCTGGGACACCCGACAGATGTTTTTC. This gives the protein CALGKGVLGDYSWDTRQMFF.